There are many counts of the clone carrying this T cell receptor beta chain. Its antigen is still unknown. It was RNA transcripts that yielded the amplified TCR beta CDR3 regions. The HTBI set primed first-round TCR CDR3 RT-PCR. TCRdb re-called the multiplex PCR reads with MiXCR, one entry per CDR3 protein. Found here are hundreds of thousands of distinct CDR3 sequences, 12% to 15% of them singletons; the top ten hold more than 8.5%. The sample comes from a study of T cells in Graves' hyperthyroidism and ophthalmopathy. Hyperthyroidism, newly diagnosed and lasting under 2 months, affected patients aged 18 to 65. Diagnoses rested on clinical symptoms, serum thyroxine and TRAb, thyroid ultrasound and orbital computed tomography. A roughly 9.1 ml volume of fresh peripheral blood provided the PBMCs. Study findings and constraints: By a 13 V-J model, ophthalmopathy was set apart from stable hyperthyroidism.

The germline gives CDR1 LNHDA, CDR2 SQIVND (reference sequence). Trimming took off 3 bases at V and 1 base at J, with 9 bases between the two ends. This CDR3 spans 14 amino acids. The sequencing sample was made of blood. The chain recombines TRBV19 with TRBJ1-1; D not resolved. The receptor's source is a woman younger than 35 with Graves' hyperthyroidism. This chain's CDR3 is CASSIGEGNTEAFF. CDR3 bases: TGTGCCAGTAGTATCGGAGAGGGGAACACTGAAGCTTTCTTT. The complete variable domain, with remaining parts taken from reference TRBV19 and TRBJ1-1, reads DGGITQSPKYLFRKEGQNVTLSCEQNLNHDAMYWYRQDPGQGLRLIYYSQIVNDFQKGDIAEGYSVSREKKESFPLTVTSAQKNPTAFYLCASSIGEGNTEAFFGQGTRLTVV.